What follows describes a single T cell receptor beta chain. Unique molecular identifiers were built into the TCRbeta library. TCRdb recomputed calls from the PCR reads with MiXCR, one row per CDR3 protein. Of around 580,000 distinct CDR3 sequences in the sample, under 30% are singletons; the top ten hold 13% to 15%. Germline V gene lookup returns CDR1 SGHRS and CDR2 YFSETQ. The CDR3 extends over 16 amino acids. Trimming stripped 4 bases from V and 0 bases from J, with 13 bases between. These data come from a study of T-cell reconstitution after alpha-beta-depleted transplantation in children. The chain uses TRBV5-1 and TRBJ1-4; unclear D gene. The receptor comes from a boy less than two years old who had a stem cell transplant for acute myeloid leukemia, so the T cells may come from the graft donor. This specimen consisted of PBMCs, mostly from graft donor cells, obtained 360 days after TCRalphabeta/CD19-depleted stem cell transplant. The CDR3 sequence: CASSLAAAATNEKLFF. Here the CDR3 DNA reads TGCGCCAGCAGCCTGGCGGCGGCTGCAACTAATGAAAAACTGTTTTTT.